A few counts support the clone carrying this T cell receptor (beta chain). The CDR3 contains 16 residues. The junction had 10 bases not matched to a gene; V was cut back by 5 bases and J by 6 bases. Per the germline V gene, CDR1 is SNHLY and CDR2 is FYNNEI. This sample stems from a study of blood T cell repertoires in COVID-19. Profiling relied on immunoSEQ multiplex PCR, and the TCRdb table lists in-frame clones only, not all of them. The table lists over 150,000 clones, around nine tenths of them singletons. The chain is built from TRBV2 and TRBJ2-4; 10 bases line up with TRBD2. This sequence was found in a man aged 50-60 years with COVID-19, enrolled during active disease. Sequencing was performed on peripheral blood. In DNA form, the CDR3 reads TGTGCCAGCAGTCAAGGACTAGCGGAGGGGCGAAACATTCAGTACTTC. Residues: CASSQGLAEGRNIQYF. Filled out from reference TRBV2 and TRBJ2-4, the complete variable domain reads EPEVTQTPSHQVTQMGQEVILRCVPISNHLYFYWYRQILGQKVEFLVSFYNNEISEKSEIFDDQFSVERPDGSNFTLKIRSTKLEDSAMYFCASSQGLAEGRNIQYFGAGTRLSVL.